The 16 T cell receptor beta chains below were found in one sample sequenced in a study of T cell repertoires in cytomegalovirus infection. TCRdb passed the reads through MiXCR, listing each CDR3 protein once. Among some 350,000 distinct CDR3 sequences listed, 15% to 20% were seen once. What was sequenced was PBMCs. The receptors shown here come from a human donor in good health (CMV status not recorded). Some clones in this sample may be carry-over from other donors' samples.

This clonotype was observed many times. In DNA form, the CDR3 reads TGTGCCAGCCGACTAGCGGCCTCCTACGAGCAGTACTTC. It codes for CASRLAASYEQYF. The genes are TRBV2 and TRBJ2-7; 9 bases match TRBD2. The J segment lost 0 bases and the V segment lost 8 bases, leaving 2 bases of the junction unmatched. The CDR3 runs 13 residues. Germline loops: CDR1 SNHLY, CDR2 FYNNEI. Together with reference TRBV2 and TRBJ2-7, the CDR3 gives the full variable domain: EPEVTQTPSHQVTQMGQEVILRCVPISNHLYFYWYRQILGQKVEFLVSFYNNEISEKSEIFDDQFSVERPDGSNFTLKIRSTKLEDSAMYFCASRLAASYEQYFGPGTRLTVT.

The rearrangement links TRBV9 to TRBJ2-5; 11 bases are a match to TRBD2. The germline gives CDR1 SGDLS, CDR2 YYNGEE. The V gene end was trimmed by 4 bases and the J gene end by 1 base; junction bases not matched to a gene: 3. The CDR3 sequence is 15 residues long. CDR3 protein: CASSRTSGSQETQYF. The CDR3 bases are TGTGCCAGCAGCCGAACTAGCGGGAGCCAAGAGACCCAGTACTTC.

This clonotype was recorded at least ten times. The chain recombines TRBV11-2 with TRBJ2-3, with 7 nucleotides matching TRBD1. Germline V lookup: CDR1 SGHAT, CDR2 FQNNGV. V gave up 6 bases and J gave up 2 bases; unmatched junction bases: 5. The CDR3 length is 14 residues. The CDR3 coding sequence is TGTGCCAGCAGTTGGGACAGCCTCACAGATACGCAGTATTTT. It encodes CASSWDSLTDTQYF.

The CDR3: CASSLQAGGISYEQYF. The CDR3 nucleotides read TGTGCCAGCAGCTTACAAGCGGGGGGGATATCCTACGAGCAGTACTTC. The chain couples TRBV7-2 to TRBJ2-7, with 10 nucleotides matching TRBD2. This CDR3 spans 16 amino acids. Germline CDR1 is SGHTA and CDR2 is FQGNSA. J gave up 1 base and V 2 bases, and 5 bases lay outside the gene matches. The entire variable domain, with the rest obtained from reference TRBV7-2 and TRBJ2-7, is as follows: GAGVSQSPSNKVTEKGKDVELRCDPISGHTALYWYRQSLGQGLEFLIYFQGNSAPDKSGLPSDRFSAERTGGSVSTLTIQRTQQEDSAVYLCASSLQAGGISYEQYFGPGTRLTVT.

V is TRBV7-8 and J is TRBJ2-7; the match to TRBD2 covers 13 bases. This CDR3 has 15 amino acids. The junction had 6 bases not matched to a gene; V was cut back by 7 bases and J by 3 bases. Germline V gives CDR1 SGHVS, CDR2 FQNEAQ. CDR3 nucleotides: TGTGCCAGCAAAGATGGACTAGCGGGGGACTACGAGCAGTACTTC. Translating it yields CASKDGLAGDYEQYF.

This clonotype was detected a few times. The chain employs TRBV2 and TRBJ1-2, with D maybe TRBD1 (5 bases). Germline assignment: CDR1 SNHLY and CDR2 FYNNEI. CDR3 length: 16 residues. V lost 0 bases, J lost 7 bases, and 18 bases lay in between. CDR3 sequence (DNA): TGTGCCAGCAGTGAAGCTGTTCAGGGAACATTACTTGGCTACACCTTC. Amino acid sequence: CASSEAVQGTLLGYTF.

The V gene is TRBV18, the J gene TRBJ1-6; 11 bases agree with TRBD1. V shed 3 bases, J shed 9 bases, and the junction held 7 bases outside the gene matches. The germline V gene has CDR1 KGHSH and CDR2 LQKENI. The CDR3 totals 16 residues. The chain's CDR3 is CASSPRTGGGSSPLHF. The DNA for the CDR3 is TGTGCCAGCTCACCCCGGACAGGGGGCGGGAGTTCACCCCTCCACTTT.

The chain carries TRBV3-1 and TRBJ1-2; maybe TRBD1 (5 bases). Germline CDR1 LGHDT, CDR2 YNNKEL (reference sequence). The CDR3 sequence is 14 residues long. Trimming stripped 3 bases from V and 3 bases from J, with 11 bases between. The CDR3 is CASSHFGTDYGYTF. In DNA, the CDR3 is TGTGCCAGCAGCCATTTCGGGACGGACTATGGCTACACCTTC. The full variable domain, with the rest looked up from reference TRBV3-1 and TRBJ1-2, is DTAVSQTPKYLVTQMGNDKSIKCEQNLGHDTMYWYKQDSKKFLKIMFSYNNKELIINETVPNRFSPKSPDKAHLNLHINSLELGDSAVYFCASSHFGTDYGYTFGSGTRLTVV.

This clonotype has more than one count but fewer than ten. V is TRBV6-6 and J is TRBJ2-1; D remains unclear. The germline V gene encodes CDR1 MNHNY and CDR2 SVGAGI (reference sequence). The CDR3 runs 13 residues. V lost 6 bases to trimming and J lost 6 bases, with 12 bases between them. CDR3 amino acids: CASSPSAVNEQFF. Here the CDR3 DNA reads TGTGCCAGCAGCCCCTCTGCCGTCAATGAGCAGTTCTTC.

This clonotype has ten or more counts. The V gene is TRBV7-2, the J gene TRBJ2-5; D unresolved. The V and J ends lost 5 bases and 0 bases respectively, with 7 bases between them. Germline CDR1 and CDR2: SGHTA and FQGNSA. The CDR3 consists of 13 residues. The CDR3 region is CASSTHDQETQYF. The CDR3 nucleotides are TGTGCCAGCAGCACACACGACCAAGAGACCCAGTACTTC.

Many counts were recorded for this clonotype. The V call is TRBV27, the J call TRBJ2-7; the D is unclear. The CDR3 loop spans 14 amino acids. The V end was cut by 6 bases, the J end by 5 bases, with 17 bases between. CDR1 MNHEY and CDR2 SMNVEV come from the germline V gene (reference sequence). For the CDR3, the DNA is TGTGCCAGCAGCCCTAGTTATTTCCCCCACGAGCAGTACTTC. Translated, it gives CASSPSYFPHEQYF.

The table lists this clonotype with a few counts. The V and J genes are TRBV7-9 and TRBJ2-7, with 9 bases lining up with TRBD1. Germline V gene sequence: CDR1 SEHNR, CDR2 FQNEAQ (reference sequence). CDR3 length: 16 amino acids. Germline trimming cut 2 bases from V and 3 bases from J; bases unmatched to any gene: 8. CDR3 amino acids: CASSLRSGTGSYEQYF. The DNA of the CDR3 is TGTGCCAGCAGCTTAAGGTCCGGGACAGGGAGCTACGAGCAGTACTTC.

This clonotype was observed a single time. The V gene is TRBV4-2, the J gene TRBJ2-7, with 9 bases that match TRBD2. CDR1 and CDR2 from the germline V gene are LGHNA and YNFKEQ. This CDR3 comprises 21 residues. The J segment lost 3 bases and the V segment lost 0 bases, leaving 21 bases of the junction unmatched. CDR3 amino acids: CASSQDYVSGTSLRGVYEQYF. DNA for the CDR3: TGTGCCAGCAGCCAAGATTACGTTTCCGGGACTAGCCTACGCGGAGTCTACGAGCAGTACTTC.

This clonotype was seen only a few times. The chain recombines TRBV20-1 with TRBJ2-3; D is undetermined. V was trimmed by 2 bases and J by 2 bases, leaving 8 bases between them. The CDR3 extends over 13 amino acids. Germline V lookup: CDR1 DFQATT, CDR2 SNEGSKA (reference sequence). CDR3 DNA: TGCAGTGCTAGATTGGGAACCACAGATACGCAGTATTTT. The encoded protein is CSARLGTTDTQYF.

This clonotype was detected only a few times. The chain has TRBV27 and TRBJ2-1; D may be TRBD1 (6 bases). The CDR3 is 11 residues long. CDR1 and CDR2 from the germline V gene are MNHEY and SMNVEV (reference sequence). V was pared by 6 bases and J by 16 bases, with 16 bases between. The CDR3 is CASSSTGNIFF. CDR3 DNA sequence: TGTGCCAGCAGCAGTACAGGGAATATCTTCTTC.

The chain carries TRBV2 and TRBJ2-7, with D unresolved. The CDR3 totals 12 residues. V lost 6 bases and J lost 6, with 12 bases in between. Germline V gene lookup returns CDR1 SNHLY and CDR2 FYNNEI. CDR3 region: CASSVNLGEQYF. CDR3 nucleotide sequence: TGTGCCAGCAGCGTTAATTTAGGCGAGCAGTACTTC.